This entry describes one T cell receptor beta chain. The time point: newly diagnosed GD, antithyroid drugs for less than 3 months. PBMC RNA was the source of the TCR library. Construction of the TCR beta libraries employed iRepertoire HTBI primers in conjunction with Arm-PCR of CDR3 regions. TCRdb itself ran the multiplex PCR reads through MiXCR, one entry per CDR3 protein. This sample has 450,000 to 650,000 distinct CDR3 sequences, with about 16% found just once. The entry originates in a study of regulatory T cells in long-lasting Graves disease. These data were also reused for a study on T cells in Graves' hyperthyroidism and ophthalmopathy. Per that paper: Ophthalmopathy was separated from stable hyperthyroidism by a 13 V-J model.

The sequence was collected from a woman aged 35-65 years with Graves disease. Sequencing used peripheral blood mononuclear cells (PBMCs), obtained at new diagnosis, from a patient treated with antithyroid drugs.

CDR3 nucleotides: TGCGCCAGCAGCTTGGACGAGGTAATCCACGAGCAGTACTTC. This encodes CASSLDEVIHEQYF. The rearrangement links TRBV5-1 to TRBJ2-7; D gene unclear. The CDR3 is 14 residues long. The germline gives CDR1 SGHRS, CDR2 YFSETQ. Deletions cut 0 bases from V and 5 bases from J, with 12 bases between.